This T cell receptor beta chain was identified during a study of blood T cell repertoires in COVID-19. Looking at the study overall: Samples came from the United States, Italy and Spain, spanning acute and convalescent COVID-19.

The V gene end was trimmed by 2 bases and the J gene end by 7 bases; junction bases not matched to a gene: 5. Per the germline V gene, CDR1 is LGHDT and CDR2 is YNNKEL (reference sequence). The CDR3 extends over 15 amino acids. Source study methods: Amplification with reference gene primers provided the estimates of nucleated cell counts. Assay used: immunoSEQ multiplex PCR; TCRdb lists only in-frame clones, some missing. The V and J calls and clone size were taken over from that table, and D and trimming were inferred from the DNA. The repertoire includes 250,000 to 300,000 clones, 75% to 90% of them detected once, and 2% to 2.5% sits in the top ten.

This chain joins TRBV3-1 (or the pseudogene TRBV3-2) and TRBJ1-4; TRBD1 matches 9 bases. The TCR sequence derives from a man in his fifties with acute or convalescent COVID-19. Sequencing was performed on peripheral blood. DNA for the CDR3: TGTGCCAGCAGCCAACCACAGGGGGCTGGTGAAAAACTGTTTTTT. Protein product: CASSQPQGAGEKLFF.